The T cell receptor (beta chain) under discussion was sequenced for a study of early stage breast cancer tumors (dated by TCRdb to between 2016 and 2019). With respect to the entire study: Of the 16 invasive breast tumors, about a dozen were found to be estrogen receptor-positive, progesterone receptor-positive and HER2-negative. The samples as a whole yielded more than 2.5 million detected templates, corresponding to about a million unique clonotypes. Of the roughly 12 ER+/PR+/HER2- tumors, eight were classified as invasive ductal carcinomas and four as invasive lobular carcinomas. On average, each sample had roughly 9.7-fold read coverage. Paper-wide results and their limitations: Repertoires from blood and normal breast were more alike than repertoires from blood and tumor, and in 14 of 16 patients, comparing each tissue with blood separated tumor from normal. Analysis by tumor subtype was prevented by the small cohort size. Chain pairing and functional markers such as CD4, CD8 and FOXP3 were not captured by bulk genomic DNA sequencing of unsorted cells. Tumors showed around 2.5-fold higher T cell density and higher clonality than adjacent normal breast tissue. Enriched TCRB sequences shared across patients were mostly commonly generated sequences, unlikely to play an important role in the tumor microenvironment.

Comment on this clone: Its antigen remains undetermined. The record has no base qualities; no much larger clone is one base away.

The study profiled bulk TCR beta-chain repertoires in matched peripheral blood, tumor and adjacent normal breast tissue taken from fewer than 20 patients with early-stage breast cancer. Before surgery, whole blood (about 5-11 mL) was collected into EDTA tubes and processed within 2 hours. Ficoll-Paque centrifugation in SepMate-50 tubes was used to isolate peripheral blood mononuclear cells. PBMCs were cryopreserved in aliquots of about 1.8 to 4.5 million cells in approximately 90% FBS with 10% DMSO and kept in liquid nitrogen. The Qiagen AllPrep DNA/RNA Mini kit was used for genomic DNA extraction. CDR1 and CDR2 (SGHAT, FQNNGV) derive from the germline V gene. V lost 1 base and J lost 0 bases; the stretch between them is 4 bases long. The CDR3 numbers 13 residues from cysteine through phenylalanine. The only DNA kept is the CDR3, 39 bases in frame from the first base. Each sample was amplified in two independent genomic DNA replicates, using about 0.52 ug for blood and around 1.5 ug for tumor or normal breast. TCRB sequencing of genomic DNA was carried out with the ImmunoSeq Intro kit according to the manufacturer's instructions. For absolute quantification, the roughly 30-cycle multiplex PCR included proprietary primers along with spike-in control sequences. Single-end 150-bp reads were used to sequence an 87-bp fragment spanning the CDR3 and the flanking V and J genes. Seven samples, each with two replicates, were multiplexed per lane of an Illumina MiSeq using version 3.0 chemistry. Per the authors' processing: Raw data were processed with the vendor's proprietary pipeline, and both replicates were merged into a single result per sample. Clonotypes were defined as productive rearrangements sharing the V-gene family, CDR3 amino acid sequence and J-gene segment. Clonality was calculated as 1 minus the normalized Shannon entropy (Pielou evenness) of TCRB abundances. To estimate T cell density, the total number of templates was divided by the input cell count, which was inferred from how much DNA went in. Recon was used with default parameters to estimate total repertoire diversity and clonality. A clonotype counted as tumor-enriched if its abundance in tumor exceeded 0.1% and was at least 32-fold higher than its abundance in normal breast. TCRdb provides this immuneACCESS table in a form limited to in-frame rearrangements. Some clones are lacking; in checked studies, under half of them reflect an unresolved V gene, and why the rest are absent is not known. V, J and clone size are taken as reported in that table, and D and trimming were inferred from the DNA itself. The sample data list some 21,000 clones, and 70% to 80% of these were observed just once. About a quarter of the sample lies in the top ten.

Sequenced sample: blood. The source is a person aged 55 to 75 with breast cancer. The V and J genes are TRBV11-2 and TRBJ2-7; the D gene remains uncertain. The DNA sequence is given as TGTGCCAGCAGCTTAGTAACCTCCTACGAGCAGTACTTC. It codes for CASSLVTSYEQYF.